The next 30 T cell receptor beta chains were all read from a single sample in a study of tumor and adjacent non-tumor tissue in lung cancer. The template was RNA from unsorted bulk tissue. TCRbeta libraries were built with three rounds of nested PCR, modified from ARM-PCR. Each CDR3 protein gets one entry after TCRdb re-called the multiplex PCR reads with MiXCR. The table has approximately 140,000 distinct CDR3 sequences, around two thirds seen once. The material sequenced was lung tumor tissue. Receptors originate from a man aged 55 to 70 with small cell lung cancer.

This clonotype was detected once. A read error is possible here, since a much larger clone lies one base away. The rearrangement uses TRBV29-1 and TRBJ1-1, with D unclear. Germline V gene data show CDR1 as SQVTM and CDR2 as ANQGSEA. V shed 6 bases and J shed 5 bases, with 19 bases lying between them. This CDR3 is built from 14 residues. The chain's CDR3 is CSVARGSEDTEAFF. CDR3 sequence (DNA): TGCAGCGTAGCCCGGGGTTCCGAGGATACTGAAGCTTTCTTT.

Concerning this clonotype itself: At one boundary the junction diverges from the germline segment, which might be a read error. This chain joins TRBV20-1 and TRBJ2-1; tentatively, D is TRBD2 (6 bases). The CDR3 spans 15 residues. Germline CDR1 is DFQATT and CDR2 is SNEGSKA (reference sequence). CDR3 in DNA: TGCAGTGCTAGTAGGAGGGAGTCGCCCTACAATGAGAAGTTCTTC. Translating it yields CSASRRESPYNEKFF.

The CDR3, as DNA: TGTGCCTGGAGTCGACAGAACTATGGCTACACCTTC. Amino acids: CAWSRQNYGYTF. The chain has TRBV30 and TRBJ1-2, with D maybe TRBD1 (5 bases). Germline CDR1 reads GTSNPN; CDR2 reads SVGIG (reference sequence). Trimming removed 2 bases from V and 2 bases from J, with 6 bases in between. The CDR3 is 12 amino acids.

Many counts were recorded for this clonotype. J is TRBJ2-5 and V is TRBV20-1, with 9 bases aligning to TRBD2. CDR3 size: 14 residues. Germline CDR1 and CDR2: DFQATT and SNEGSKA (reference sequence). The ends lost 7 bases at V and 4 bases at J; junction bases unmatched: 10. The CDR3 sequence is CSVPVTSGGETQYF. The CDR3 nucleotides are TGCAGTGTCCCTGTGACTAGCGGCGGAGAGACCCAGTACTTC.

The sample holds a few counts of this clonotype. The genes are TRBV6-2 or TRBV6-3 and TRBJ2-5, with TRBD1 matching over 7 bases. The CDR3 is made up of 15 amino acids. The trim removed 7 bases at V and 2 bases at J, leaving 10 bases unmatched. Germline-derived CDR1 and CDR2 are MNHEY and SVGEGT. CDR3 loop: CASNKQGTAQETQYF. In DNA form, the CDR3 reads TGTGCCAGCAATAAACAGGGGACGGCGCAAGAGACCCAGTACTTC.

The V gene is TRBV12-3 or TRBV12-4, the J gene TRBJ1-2; tentatively, D is TRBD1 (6 bases). This CDR3 region has 14 residues. Trimming removed 8 bases at V and 12 bases at J, with 25 bases between. The CDR3: CASRAQGSAWGHTF. DNA of the CDR3: TGTGCCAGCCGGGCACAGGGTTCGGCCTGGGGCCACACCTTC.

A note on this clonotype: One end of the junction fails to match germline, which may point to a read error. This chain joins TRBV20-1 and TRBJ1-3; D remains unclear. The CDR3 totals 13 residues. CDR1 and CDR2 from the germline V gene are DFQATT and SNEGSKA (reference sequence). The CDR3 loop reads CSVRRLNGNTIYF. The CDR3 DNA sequence: TGCAGTGTTAGAAGGCTTAACGGAAACACCATATATTTT.

Points on this clonotype: The CDR3 carries no conserved terminal phenylalanine or tryptophan, so it likely arises from a read error. V usage is TRBV5-1 and J usage is TRBJ1-1; unclear D gene. CDR1 is SGHRS and CDR2 is YFSETQ in the germline V gene. The CDR3 is made up of 13 amino acids. This chain's CDR3 is CASSLEGKAEAFS. The CDR3 DNA sequence: TGCGCCAGTAGCTTGGAGGGTAAAGCTGAAGCTTTCTCT.

The chain uses TRBV5-1 and TRBJ2-3; D possibly corresponds to TRBD2 (5 bases). Germline CDR1 reads SGHRS; CDR2 reads YFSETQ. With 7 bases removed from V and 4 bases from J, the gap between germline ends came to 16 bases. The CDR3 runs 14 residues. The CDR3 protein is CASRVVNSADTQYF. DNA of the CDR3: TGCGCCAGCCGTGTTGTAAATAGCGCAGATACGCAGTATTTT.

As to this clonotype: The junction does not match germline at one end; this may be a read error. The chain carries TRBV6-6 and TRBJ2-1; TRBD2 matches at 12 bases. The germline CDR1 and CDR2 sequences are MNHNY and SVGAGI (reference sequence). The CDR3 extends over 14 amino acids. CDR3 region: CASSLTSGSNEQLF. For the CDR3, the DNA is TGTGCCAGCAGTTTGACTAGCGGGAGCAATGAGCAGCTCTTC.

V and J are TRBV6-2 or TRBV6-3 and TRBJ2-5; 7 nucleotides match TRBD2. The germline V gene has CDR1 MNHEY and CDR2 SVGEGT. The CDR3 runs 12 residues. V lost 8 bases and J lost 4; bases outside the gene matches: 4. In DNA, the CDR3 is TGTGCCAGCGGGACGGGAGGAGAGACCCAGTACTTC. Translation: CASGTGGETQYF.

As regards this clonotype: The CDR3 does not end in the conserved phenylalanine or tryptophan, so this is likely a read error. CDR3 coding DNA: TGTGCCAGCAGCTTAACGGGGGCCGATATCCAGTACTCC. It translates to CASSLTGADIQYS. This rearrangement joins TRBV11-2 to TRBJ2-5; perhaps D is TRBD1 or TRBD2 (6 bases each). CDR1 and CDR2 from the germline V gene are SGHAT and FQNNGV. Trimming removed 2 bases at V and 10 bases at J, with 14 bases between. The CDR3 is made up of 13 amino acids.

The chain employs TRBV6-5 and TRBJ2-1, with no clear D. Germline V CDR1 and CDR2: MNHEY, SVGAGI. Between the trimmed V and J ends, which lost 1 base and 8 bases, there was a span of 18 bases. This CDR3 spans 16 amino acids. CDR3 sequence reads: CASSYYYGIRLHEQFF. CDR3 nucleotide sequence: TGTGCCAGCAGTTACTATTACGGAATTAGGTTGCATGAGCAGTTCTTC.

This chain links TRBV5-6 with TRBJ2-7; perhaps TRBD2 as D (6 bases). This CDR3 is 13 amino acids long. Germline V gene sequence: CDR1 SGHDT, CDR2 YYEEEE. V dropped 7 bases and J dropped 0 bases, with 11 bases sitting between them. The CDR3 DNA reads TGTGCCAGCTTGGGCGGGGCCTCCTACGAGCAGTACTTC. Translation gives CASLGGASYEQYF.

About this clonotype itself: One junction end disagrees with the germline gene, perhaps due to a read error. V and J are TRBV11-3 and TRBJ2-7, with D possibly being TRBD1 (5 bases). Germline-derived CDR1 and CDR2 are SGHNT and YENEEA. The CDR3 has 14 residues. The CDR3 nucleotides are TGTGCCAGCAGCTATCGTATCAGGGATTACGACCAGTACTTC. This translates into CASSYRIRDYDQYF.

This clonotype was observed at least ten times. The rearrangement links TRBV6-5 to TRBJ2-3, with D perhaps matching TRBD2 (6 bases). The V gene lost 7 bases and the J gene lost 4 bases, with 12 bases spanning the gap. The CDR3 is 13 residues long. CDR1 is MNHEY and CDR2 is SVGAGI in the germline V gene. The CDR3 nucleotides read TGTGCCAGCAAGGGCGGGACCGCAGATACGCAGTATTTT. Encoded protein: CASKGGTADTQYF.

This clonotype came up many times. The V call is TRBV24-1, the J call TRBJ1-1; D unclear. Trimming took 1 base from V and 3 from J, leaving 8 bases between them. This CDR3 is built from 14 residues. Germline lookup yields CDR1 KGHDR and CDR2 SFDVKD. The CDR3: CATSDFGTYTEAFF. The CDR3 DNA reads TGTGCCACCAGTGATTTCGGCACGTACACTGAAGCTTTCTTT.

This clonotype appeared many times. The V and J genes are TRBV11-3 and TRBJ2-1, with D tentatively TRBD1 or TRBD2 (6 bases each). Trimming removed 5 bases from V and 5 bases from J, with 10 bases in between. The CDR3 loop spans 13 amino acids. CDR1 is SGHNT and CDR2 is YENEEA in the germline V gene. CDR3 amino acids: CASSPGAHNEQFF. In DNA, the CDR3 is TGTGCCAGCAGCCCGGGGGCACACAATGAGCAGTTCTTC. Using reference TRBV11-3 and TRBJ2-1 for the parts outside the CDR3, the full variable domain is EAGVVQSPRYKIIEKKQPVAFWCNPISGHNTLYWYLQNLGQGPELLIRYENEEAVDDSQLPKDRFSAERLKGVDSTLKIQPAELGDSAVYLCASSPGAHNEQFFGPGTRLTVL.

About this clonotype: A read error may be the cause here, since a much bigger clone is one base away. V usage is TRBV12-3 or TRBV12-4 and J usage is TRBJ2-7, with 8 bases matching TRBD2. The CDR3 has 15 residues. Here the CDR3 reads CASILKAGDPYEQYF. The CDR3 coding sequence is TGTGCCAGCATTTTAAAAGCGGGAGATCCCTACGAGCAGTACTTC.

This clonotype was recorded only once. One end of the junction does not line up with germline, which may come from a read error. The V and J genes are TRBV20-1 and TRBJ1-2; TRBD1 matches at 8 bases. The CDR3 loop spans 16 amino acids. The germline V gene has CDR1 DFQATT and CDR2 SNEGSKA (reference sequence). CDR3 loop: CSAPRTGQGFNYGYIF. Here the CDR3 DNA reads TGCAGTGCTCCACGGACAGGGCAGGGGTTTAACTATGGCTACATCTTC.

The chain joins TRBV20-1 to TRBJ2-5, with TRBD1 as a possible D gene (6 bases). This CDR3 region has 17 residues. Germline V gives CDR1 DFQATT, CDR2 SNEGSKA (reference sequence). V lost 3 bases and J lost 3, with 23 bases in between. The CDR3 DNA is TGCAGTGCTAGTGATCGAACGTGGGACACGGCTGAAGAGACCCAGTACTTC. Amino acids: CSASDRTWDTAEETQYF.

A word on this clonotype: One end of the junction is discordant with germline, which a read error may explain. The rearrangement joins TRBV20-1 to TRBJ2-2; 10 bases line up with TRBD1. The length of the CDR3 is 14 residues. The germline V gene encodes CDR1 DFQATT and CDR2 SNEGSKA (reference sequence). CDR3 coding DNA: TGCAGTGTTCGACAGGGGGCAGGCACCGGGGTGCTGTTTTTT. Protein: CSVRQGAGTGVLFF.

About this clonotype: As the CDR3 is not closed by the conserved phenylalanine or tryptophan, this likely results from a read error. No DNA is shown, since the ends of the CDR3 on it are uncertain; the CDR3 is the one TCRdb lists. V is TRBV11-2 and J is TRBJ2-3; whether TRBD1, the table's D call, matches the DNA was not checked. Germline loops: CDR1 SGHAT, CDR2 FQNNGV. From its first to its last residue, the CDR3 has 15 amino acids. The CDR3 sequence is CASTSIPGGTDTQCL.

As regards this clonotype: This could be a read error, since a much larger clone is one nucleotide away. Likely a read error: the CDR3 ends without its conserved phenylalanine or tryptophan. The chain joins TRBV20-1 to TRBJ2-5, with D possibly being TRBD1 or TRBD2 (6 bases each). Germline V gene data show CDR1 as DFQATT and CDR2 as SNEGSKA (reference sequence). The CDR3 sequence is 14 residues long. Trimming took 5 bases from V and 5 from J, leaving 18 bases between them. Here the CDR3 reads CSAPLLGGRETQYL. As DNA, the CDR3 is TGCAGTGCTCCCCTTCTGGGGGGCAGGGAGACCCAGTACTTA.

The chain couples TRBV28 to TRBJ1-5; D remains ambiguous. Germline CDR1 is MDHEN and CDR2 is SYDVKM. V was shortened by 3 bases and J by 6 bases, with 3 bases between the two germline ends. The CDR3 consists of 11 residues. In DNA form, the CDR3 reads TGTGCCAGCAGTTTCCCTCAGCCCCAGCATTTT. It is translated as CASSFPQPQHF.

This clonotype was picked up many times. The chain carries TRBV4-2 and TRBJ2-1, with D possibly TRBD1 on 6 matching bases. V lost 0 bases and J lost 2, with 8 bases in between. Germline V lookup: CDR1 LGHNA, CDR2 YNFKEQ. The CDR3 loop spans 15 amino acids. CDR3 protein: CASSQDRGTYNEQFF. CDR3 in DNA: TGTGCCAGCAGCCAAGACAGGGGAACCTACAATGAGCAGTTCTTC.

This clonotype was counted a few times. A read error is likely, as this CDR3 ends without the conserved phenylalanine or tryptophan. The chain uses TRBV11-2 and TRBJ2-3; D is perhaps TRBD1 (7 bases). The CDR3 loop spans 14 amino acids. Germline CDR1 reads SGHAT; CDR2 reads FQNNGV. The CDR3: CASSFGRWTGTQYY. For the CDR3, the DNA is TGTGCCAGCAGCTTTGGGAGGTGGACAGGTACGCAGTATTAT.

Concerning this clonotype itself: A junction boundary mismatches the germline segment, possibly from a read error. The V gene is TRBV11-2, the J gene TRBJ2-5, with 9 bases identical to TRBD2. This CDR3 has 16 residues. Germline CDR1 and CDR2: SGHAT and FQNNGV. In DNA, the CDR3 is TGTGCCAGCGGTTTAAGACTAGCGGAGTACCAGGAGACCCAGTACTTC. This codes for CASGLRLAEYQETQYF.

The chain links TRBV5-4 to TRBJ2-7; perhaps D is TRBD1 or TRBD2 (5 bases each). There are 14 residues in the CDR3. CDR1 and CDR2 (germline): SGHNT, YYREEE (reference sequence). Trimming removed 2 bases from V and 4 bases from J, with 13 bases in between. CDR3 amino acids: CASSFWGRGYEQYF. The CDR3 region has the DNA TGTGCCAGCAGCTTCTGGGGGAGAGGTTACGAGCAGTACTTC. The full variable domain, with the rest looked up from reference TRBV5-4 and TRBJ2-7, is ETGVTQSPTHLIKTRGQQVTLRCSSQSGHNTVSWYQQALGQGPQFIFQYYREEENGRGNFPPRFSGLQFPNYSSELNVNALELDDSALYLCASSFWGRGYEQYFGPGTRLTVT.

Concerning this clonotype itself: With a much larger clone just one base away, this may be a read error. The V gene is TRBV6-6, the J gene TRBJ1-1; no definite D call. The CDR3 consists of 15 residues. The germline V gene has CDR1 MNHNY and CDR2 SVGAGI (reference sequence). Trimming shortened V by 0 bases and J by 2 bases, and 10 bases separated the two germline ends. The CDR3 DNA reads as TGTGCCAGCAGTTACTCCGGCGGCAGCAACACTGAAGCTTTCTTT. Translation: CASSYSGGSNTEAFF.